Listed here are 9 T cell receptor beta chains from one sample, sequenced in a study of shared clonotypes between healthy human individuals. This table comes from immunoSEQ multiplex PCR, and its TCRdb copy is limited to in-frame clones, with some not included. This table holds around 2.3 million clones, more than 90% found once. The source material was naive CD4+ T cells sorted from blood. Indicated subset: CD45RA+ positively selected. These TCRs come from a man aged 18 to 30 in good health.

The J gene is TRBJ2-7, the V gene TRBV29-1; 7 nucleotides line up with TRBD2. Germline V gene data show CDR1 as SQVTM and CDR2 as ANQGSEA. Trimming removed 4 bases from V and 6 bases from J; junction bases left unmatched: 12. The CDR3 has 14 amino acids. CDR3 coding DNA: TGCAGCGTTGGGTTTCGGCTAGCGGCCTCCGAGCAGTACTTC. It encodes CSVGFRLAASEQYF.

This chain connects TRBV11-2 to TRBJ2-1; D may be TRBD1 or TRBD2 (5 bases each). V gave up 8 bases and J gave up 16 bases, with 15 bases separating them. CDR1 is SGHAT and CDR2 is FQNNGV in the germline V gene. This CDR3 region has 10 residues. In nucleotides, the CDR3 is TGTGCCAGCTCATCCGGGACGCAATTCTTC. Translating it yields CASSSGTQFF.

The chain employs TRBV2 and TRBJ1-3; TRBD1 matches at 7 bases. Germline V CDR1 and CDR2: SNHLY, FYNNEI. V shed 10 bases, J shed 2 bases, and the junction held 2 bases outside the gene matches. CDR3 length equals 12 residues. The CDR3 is CATGTAGNTIYF. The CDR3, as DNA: TGTGCCACCGGGACAGCTGGAAACACCATATATTTT.

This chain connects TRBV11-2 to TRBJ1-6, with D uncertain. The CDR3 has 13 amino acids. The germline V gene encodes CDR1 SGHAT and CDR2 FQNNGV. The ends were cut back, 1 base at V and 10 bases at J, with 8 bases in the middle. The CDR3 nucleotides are TGTGCCAGCAGCTTAGGGGGTAGGTCACCCCTCCACTTT. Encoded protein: CASSLGGRSPLHF.

CDR3 amino acids: CASSLGGYTF. CDR3 in DNA: TGTGCCAGCAGCTTGGGTGGCTACACCTTC. The chain recombines TRBV7-2 with TRBJ1-2; D unclear. The germline V gene has CDR1 SGHTA and CDR2 FQGNSA. The CDR3 is 10 amino acids. Trimming removed 3 bases at V and 7 bases at J, with 3 bases between.

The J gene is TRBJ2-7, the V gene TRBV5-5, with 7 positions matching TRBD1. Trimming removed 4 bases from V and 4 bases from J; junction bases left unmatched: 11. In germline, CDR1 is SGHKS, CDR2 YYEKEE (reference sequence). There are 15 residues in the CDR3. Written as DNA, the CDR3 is TGTGCCAGCAGCCTTTCAGGGGGTGGAAGGTACGAGCAGTACTTC. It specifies CASSLSGGGRYEQYF.

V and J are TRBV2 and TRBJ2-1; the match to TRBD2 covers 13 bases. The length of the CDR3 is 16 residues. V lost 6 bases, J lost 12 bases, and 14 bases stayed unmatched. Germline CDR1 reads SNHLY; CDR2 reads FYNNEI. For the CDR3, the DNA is TGTGCCAGCAGCCTTTTTGGACTAGCGGGGGCCCTGGGGCAGTTCTTC. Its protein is CASSLFGLAGALGQFF.

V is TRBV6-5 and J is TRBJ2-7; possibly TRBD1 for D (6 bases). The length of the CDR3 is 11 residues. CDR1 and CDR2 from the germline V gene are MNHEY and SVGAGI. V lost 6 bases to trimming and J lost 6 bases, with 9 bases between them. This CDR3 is CASRGRGEQYF. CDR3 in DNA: TGTGCCAGCAGGGGCAGGGGCGAGCAGTACTTC.

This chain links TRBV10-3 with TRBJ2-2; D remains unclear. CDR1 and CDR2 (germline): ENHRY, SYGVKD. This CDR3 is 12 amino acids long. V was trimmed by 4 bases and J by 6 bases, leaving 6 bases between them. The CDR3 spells CAISGNAGELFF. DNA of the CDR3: TGTGCCATCAGTGGGAATGCCGGGGAGCTGTTTTTT.